Below are 21 T cell receptor beta chains sequenced from a single sample in a study of T cell responses to AZD1222 COVID-19 vaccine. The method was immunoSEQ multiplex PCR; TCRdb's version includes in-frame clones alone and lacks a portion of them. Of tens of thousands of clones listed, about 90% are singletons. Here the sequenced sample was peripheral blood, taken on day 0 of AZD1222 vaccination. The receptors originated from an adult in good health.

This clone was recorded only once. This sequence joins TRBV28 and TRBJ1-1, with 8 bases matching TRBD1. V lost 4 bases to trimming and J lost 9 bases; unmatched junction nucleotides: 7. Per the germline V gene, CDR1 is MDHEN and CDR2 is SYDVKM. The CDR3 length is 13 residues. The CDR3 here is CASSYPRTGKAFF. As DNA, the CDR3 is TGTGCCAGCAGTTACCCAAGGACAGGGAAAGCTTTCTTT.

J is TRBJ1-4 and V is TRBV18; 9 bases line up with TRBD1. Germline CDR1 and CDR2: KGHSH and LQKENI. This CDR3 region has 15 residues. The ends lost 6 bases at V and 4 bases at J; junction bases unmatched: 6. The CDR3 region has the DNA TGTGCCAGCTCCCAAACAGGGGGCGGTAATGAAAAACTGTTTTTT. It specifies CASSQTGGGNEKLFF.

This clone was detected only once. The gene calls are TRBV9 and TRBJ2-6; D not certain. Looked up from germline, CDR1 is SGDLS and CDR2 is YYNGEE. The CDR3 runs to 16 residues. Trimming took off 4 bases at V and 0 bases at J, with 11 bases between the two ends. CDR3 bases: TGTGCCAGCAGCAGAACTATCGGCTCTGGGGCCAACGTCCTGACTTTC. Amino acid sequence: CASSRTIGSGANVLTF.

The V gene is TRBV6-5, the J gene TRBJ1-1; the D gene is possibly TRBD1 (5 bases). Germline values: CDR1 MNHEY, CDR2 SVGAGI. V lost 5 bases and J 0 bases, leaving 13 bases between the germline ends. The length of the CDR3 is 15 residues. The CDR3 loop is CASSRGVALNTEAFF. The CDR3 DNA sequence: TGTGCCAGCAGTAGGGGAGTCGCCTTGAACACTGAAGCTTTCTTT.

This chain joins TRBV6-1 and TRBJ1-4, with D unclear. V was shortened by 3 bases and J by 5 bases, with 16 bases between the two germline ends. Germline V gene sequence: CDR1 MNHNS, CDR2 SASEGT. The CDR3 loop spans 16 amino acids. Here the CDR3 reads CASSEGSGTGNEKLFF. CDR3 coding DNA: TGTGCCAGCAGTGAGGGCTCGGGCACGGGGAATGAAAAACTGTTTTTT.

This chain uses TRBV19 with TRBJ1-1, with D maybe TRBD1 (5 bases). V dropped 6 bases and J dropped 6 bases, with 14 bases sitting between them. Germline V gene lookup returns CDR1 LNHDA and CDR2 SQIVND (reference sequence). The CDR3 is 13 residues long. The CDR3 nucleotides read TGTGCCAGTAGCCGGGGGGGAAACGCTGAAGCTTTCTTT. Translated: CASSRGGNAEAFF.

V is TRBV28 and J is TRBJ1-2, with no clear D. V lost 6 bases, J lost 0 bases, and 14 bases lay in between. This CDR3 has 15 residues. CDR1 is MDHEN, CDR2 SYDVKM, per germline. The CDR3 here is CASSRSYNSNYGYTF. The DNA of the CDR3 is TGTGCCAGCAGCAGAAGCTATAATTCTAACTATGGCTACACCTTC.

The V gene is TRBV19, the J gene TRBJ2-1; TRBD2 might be the D (5 bases). The CDR3 totals 16 residues. Trimming pared 5 bases from V and 2 bases from J, leaving 16 bases between. CDR1 LNHDA and CDR2 SQIVND come from the germline V gene (reference sequence). The DNA for the CDR3 is TGTGCCAGTAGTGGGCTAGCCGGGATAGCCTACAATGAGCAGTTCTTC. It translates to CASSGLAGIAYNEQFF. Variable domain in full (rest from reference TRBV19 and TRBJ2-1): DGGITQSPKYLFRKEGQNVTLSCEQNLNHDAMYWYRQDPGQGLRLIYYSQIVNDFQKGDIAEGYSVSREKKESFPLTVTSAQKNPTAFYLCASSGLAGIAYNEQFFGPGTRLTVL.

DNA for the CDR3: TGTGCCAGCAGTTACTCGCGGGCCAACTATGGCTACACCTTC. It is translated as CASSYSRANYGYTF. The chain has TRBV6-5 and TRBJ1-2; D remains ambiguous. The CDR3 contains 14 residues. Between the trimmed V and J ends, which lost 0 bases and 2 bases, there was a span of 7 bases. CDR1 is MNHEY and CDR2 is SVGAGI in the germline V gene.

The chain employs TRBV3-1 (or the pseudogene TRBV3-2) and TRBJ1-3; D unresolved. Trimming pared 3 bases from V and 0 bases from J, leaving 9 bases between. The CDR3 has 15 amino acids. The V gene's germline CDR1 is LGHDT and CDR2 YNNKEL (reference sequence). CDR3 residues: CASSHTASSGNTIYF. The CDR3 DNA follows: TGTGCCAGCAGCCACACAGCGAGCTCTGGAAACACCATATATTTT.

This clone appeared once. This chain links TRBV28 with TRBJ1-1; no clear D gene. CDR3 length equals 11 residues. The germline gives CDR1 MDHEN, CDR2 SYDVKM. Between the trimmed V and J ends, which lost 1 base and 8 bases, there was a span of 5 bases. CDR3 sequence: CASSLYGEAFF. CDR3 bases: TGTGCCAGCAGTTTATACGGAGAAGCTTTCTTT.

On this clone: The junction and the germline gene differ at one end; a read error may be behind it. This chain links TRBV19 with TRBJ2-2; 11 nucleotides match TRBD2. Germline CDR1 reads LNHDA; CDR2 reads SQIVND (reference sequence). The CDR3 is made up of 14 amino acids. The CDR3 region has the DNA TGTGCCAGCAGTAGCGGGAGGGGGACCGGGGAGCTGTTTTTT. Its protein is CASSSGRGTGELFF.

The chain joins TRBV28 to TRBJ2-1; 14 positions agree with TRBD2. V lost 5 bases to trimming and J lost 2 bases; unmatched junction nucleotides: 23. The CDR3 covers 23 residues. CDR1 MDHEN and CDR2 SYDVKM come from the germline V gene. The CDR3, as DNA: TGTGCCAGCAGTGCGGACAGGTGGGGACTAGCGGGAGCTTCCGAGGGGGCCTACAATGAGCAGTTCTTC. Its protein product is CASSADRWGLAGASEGAYNEQFF.

The chain uses TRBV28 and TRBJ2-1, with 9 nucleotides matching TRBD1. The V segment lost 3 bases and the J segment 10 bases; nucleotides outside the gene matches: 19. CDR3 length: 18 amino acids. CDR1 is MDHEN, CDR2 SYDVKM, per germline. CDR3 loop: CASSFMPTPGQGLCEQFF. The CDR3 bases are TGTGCCAGCAGTTTTATGCCTACTCCGGGACAGGGACTTTGCGAGCAGTTCTTC.

This chain uses TRBV5-1 with TRBJ2-1, with D uncertain. The germline V gene has CDR1 SGHRS and CDR2 YFSETQ. V was cut by 3 bases and J by 5 bases, with 12 bases left in between. The CDR3 is 14 amino acids. The CDR3 spells CASSSANSDNEQFF. The CDR3 nucleotides read TGCGCCAGCAGCTCGGCAAATTCCGACAATGAGCAGTTCTTC.

V usage is TRBV2 and J usage is TRBJ1-2; D gene unclear. Germline V gene sequence: CDR1 SNHLY, CDR2 FYNNEI. CDR3 length: 17 residues. Trimming pared 3 bases from V and 1 base from J, leaving 18 bases between. Written as DNA, the CDR3 is TGTGCCAGCAGTGATTTAGGAGGAAGTTCCGGTAACTATGGCTACACCTTC. It translates to CASSDLGGSSGNYGYTF. The full variable domain, in which reference TRBV2 and TRBJ1-2 provide the parts outside the CDR3, is EPEVTQTPSHQVTQMGQEVILRCVPISNHLYFYWYRQILGQKVEFLVSFYNNEISEKSEIFDDQFSVERPDGSNFTLKIRSTKLEDSAMYFCASSDLGGSSGNYGYTFGSGTRLTVV.

The rearrangement uses TRBV14 and TRBJ2-7; the match to TRBD2 covers 9 bases. This CDR3 has 15 amino acids. Per germline, CDR1 SGHDN and CDR2 FVKESK. With V trimmed by 0 bases and J by 2 bases, 2 bases remained unmatched. The CDR3 coding sequence is TGTGCCAGCAGCCAAGAGGCGGGAGGGACCTACGAGCAGTACTTC. Its translation: CASSQEAGGTYEQYF.

In its sample, this clone ranks as medium-sized. V is TRBV19 and J is TRBJ2-7; D is possibly TRBD1 (5 bases). The CDR3 loop spans 15 amino acids. The germline V gene has CDR1 LNHDA and CDR2 SQIVND (reference sequence). V dropped 4 bases and J dropped 0 bases, with 13 bases sitting between them. The CDR3 spells CASSSTGLSSYEQYF. The CDR3 DNA reads as TGTGCCAGTAGTAGCACAGGTTTAAGCTCCTACGAGCAGTACTTC.

J is TRBJ1-2 and V is TRBV10-3; 8 nucleotides line up with TRBD1. The CDR3 contains 13 residues. The J segment lost 4 bases and the V segment lost 10 bases, leaving 8 bases of the junction unmatched. Germline CDR1 and CDR2: ENHRY and SYGVKD. Written as DNA, the CDR3 is TGTGCCACCGGACAGGGTGATGGCTATGGCTACACCTTC. This encodes CATGQGDGYGYTF.

The genes are TRBV27 and TRBJ1-1; TRBD1 might be the D (5 bases). Trimming removed 5 bases from V and 2 bases from J, with 12 bases in between. The CDR3 runs to 14 residues. CDR1 is MNHEY and CDR2 is SMNVEV in the germline V gene (reference sequence). CDR3 sequence: CASSAARDNTEAFF. The CDR3 region has the DNA TGTGCCAGCAGTGCCGCCCGGGACAACACTGAAGCTTTCTTT.

In this sample, this clone turned up once. The rearrangement links TRBV2 to TRBJ2-2; D not resolved. Trimming stripped 4 bases from V and 4 bases from J, with 13 bases between. The CDR3 runs 15 residues. Germline lookup yields CDR1 SNHLY and CDR2 FYNNEI. Here the CDR3 DNA reads TGTGCCAGCAGTGTTTTGGGGTTAGGCACCGGGGAGCTGTTTTTT. It yields the protein CASSVLGLGTGELFF.